Below are 21 T cell receptor beta chains sequenced from a single sample in a study of cytomegalovirus exposure and HLA in healthy donors. It was with 60 Vbeta and 13 Jbeta primers that the PCR ran. Data came from immunoSEQ multiplex PCR; TCRdb stores just in-frame clones and leaves some out. Among about 110,000 clones listed, more than 75% were seen once. The sample taken for sequencing was PBMCs. Receptor source: a woman in her 50s in good health and CMV-seropositive.

This chain joins TRBV9 and TRBJ2-5, with 9 bases aligning to TRBD2. CDR1 is SGDLS, CDR2 YYNGEE, per germline. The CDR3 consists of 16 residues. V shed 0 bases and J 7 bases; nucleotides not matched to a gene: 10. CDR3 DNA sequence: TGTGCCAGCAGCGTAGGGGCGGGGGGGCCGATCTGGACCCAGTACTTC. Its protein is CASSVGAGGPIWTQYF.

In this sample, this clone turned up once. The chain employs TRBV5-1 and TRBJ1-6; 8 bases are a match to TRBD1. The CDR3 contains 18 residues. V shed 0 bases, J shed 6 bases, and the junction held 11 bases outside the gene matches. CDR1 is SGHRS, CDR2 YFSETQ, per germline. CDR3 sequence reads: CASSLGVTGEFGNSPLHF. The CDR3 nucleotides are TGCGCCAGCAGCTTGGGGGTGACAGGGGAATTTGGTAATTCACCCCTCCACTTT.

CDR3 DNA: TGCAGCGTTGAATTATATAGCGGGGAGTACAATGAGCAGTTCTTC. Amino acids: CSVELYSGEYNEQFF. This chain links TRBV29-1 with TRBJ2-1, with 8 bases aligning to TRBD2. Looked up from germline, CDR1 is SQVTM and CDR2 is ANQGSEA. CDR3 length equals 15 residues. The V gene end was trimmed by 2 bases and the J gene end by 4 bases; junction bases not matched to a gene: 7.

The chain has TRBV5-1 and TRBJ1-1, with TRBD1 matching over 8 bases. V dropped 3 bases and J dropped 0; count of bases not matched to a gene: 1. CDR3 length equals 14 residues. CDR1 and CDR2 (germline): SGHRS, YFSETQ. This CDR3 is CASSWTGMNTEAFF. The CDR3 nucleotides read TGCGCCAGCAGCTGGACAGGGATGAACACTGAAGCTTTCTTT.

J is TRBJ1-3 and V is TRBV6-1; the D gene is possibly TRBD1 (5 bases). V dropped 0 bases and J dropped 8 bases, with 14 bases sitting between them. Germline loops: CDR1 MNHNS, CDR2 SASEGT. This CDR3 spans 15 amino acids. The CDR3 nucleotides read TGTGCCAGCAGTGAAGCTCGCGGCAGGGTGGACACCATATATTTT. Amino acids: CASSEARGRVDTIYF.

For the CDR3, the DNA is TGTGCCAGCAGGGTTGGACAGGGCGAAGGTGAGCAGTACTTC. Its protein is CASRVGQGEGEQYF. V usage is TRBV7-6 and J usage is TRBJ2-5, with 8 bases lining up with TRBD1. The CDR3 extends over 14 amino acids. V shed 6 bases and J 11 bases; nucleotides not matched to a gene: 14. CDR1 is SGHVS and CDR2 is FNYEAQ in the germline V gene. Full variable domain (outside the CDR3, taken from reference TRBV7-6 and TRBJ2-5): GAGVSQSPRYKVTKRGQDVALRCDPISGHVSLYWYRQALGQGPEFLTYFNYEAQQDKSGLPNDRFSAERPEGSISTLTIQRTEQRDSAMYRCASRVGQGEGEQYFGPGTRLLVL.

The chain has TRBV4-2 and TRBJ1-2; D not certain. The V end lost 1 base, the J end lost 8 bases, and 14 bases lay between the germline ends. The CDR3 is made up of 14 amino acids. Germline CDR1 LGHNA, CDR2 YNFKEQ. CDR3 DNA: TGTGCCAGCAGCCAAGTCGCCCAGGATCGGGGCTACACCTTC. As protein: CASSQVAQDRGYTF.

In the case of this clone: A junction boundary mismatches the germline segment, possibly from a read error. The J gene is TRBJ2-7, the V gene TRBV7-9; 11 positions match TRBD2. The germline V gene encodes CDR1 SEHNR and CDR2 FQNEAQ (reference sequence). The CDR3 consists of 16 residues. This chain's CDR3 is CSSSPLAGGTSYEQYF. CDR3 in DNA: TGTTCCAGCAGCCCCCTAGCGGGGGGCACCTCCTACGAGCAGTACTTC.

This CDR3 is CASSLVGGISYEQYF. CDR3 nucleotides: TGTGCCAGCAGTTTAGTAGGCGGAATCTCCTACGAGCAGTACTTC. The chain employs TRBV27 and TRBJ2-7; no reliable D call. This CDR3 is built from 15 residues. The germline CDR1 and CDR2 sequences are MNHEY and SMNVEV (reference sequence). Trimming stripped 2 bases from V and 0 bases from J, with 11 bases between.

Here the CDR3 reads CASRSGTSGGPTDTQYF. CDR3 DNA sequence: TGTGCCAGCAGGTCCGGGACTAGCGGGGGGCCCACAGATACGCAGTATTTT. The V and J genes are TRBV7-3 and TRBJ2-3; 15 bases fit TRBD2. Trimming removed 6 bases from V and 2 bases from J; junction bases left unmatched: 6. The CDR3 runs to 17 residues. The V gene's germline CDR1 is SGHTA and CDR2 FQGTGA.

V usage is TRBV7-2 and J usage is TRBJ1-2; the D gene is possibly TRBD1 (5 bases). This CDR3 has 15 residues. Trimming stripped 1 base from V and 3 bases from J, with 12 bases between. Per the germline V gene, CDR1 is SGHTA and CDR2 is FQGNSA. The CDR3 loop reads CASSLEPGSDYGYTF. The CDR3 region has the DNA TGTGCCAGCAGCTTAGAGCCAGGGTCGGACTATGGCTACACCTTC.

The chain couples TRBV28 to TRBJ2-2; 9 bases line up with TRBD1. The CDR3 has 16 residues. Germline loops: CDR1 MDHEN, CDR2 SYDVKM. Losses at the gene ends were 0 bases for V and 5 bases for J; bases not matched to a gene: 4. DNA for the CDR3: TGTGCCAGCAGTTTATGGGACAGGGGCGGTACCGGGGAGCTGTTTTTT. This sequence encodes CASSLWDRGGTGELFF.

The chain employs TRBV19 and TRBJ1-2; 8 bases line up with TRBD1. This CDR3 contains 13 residues. The junction had 10 bases not matched to a gene; V was cut back by 8 bases and J by 8 bases. Germline V gene data show CDR1 as LNHDA and CDR2 as SQIVND (reference sequence). In DNA, the CDR3 is TGTGCCAGTCGGACAGGGACGATTGGCGGCTACACCTTC. Its translation: CASRTGTIGGYTF. The variable domain in full, completed from reference TRBV19 and TRBJ1-2, reads DGGITQSPKYLFRKEGQNVTLSCEQNLNHDAMYWYRQDPGQGLRLIYYSQIVNDFQKGDIAEGYSVSREKKESFPLTVTSAQKNPTAFYLCASRTGTIGGYTFGSGTRLTVV.

The CDR3 sequence is CASSFRQAQETQYF. The CDR3 nucleotides read TGTGCCAGCAGCTTTAGACAGGCCCAAGAGACCCAGTACTTC. V usage is TRBV7-2 and J usage is TRBJ2-5, with a possible D match to TRBD1 (6 bases). V lost 3 bases and J 1 base, leaving 9 bases between the germline ends. Germline V CDR1 and CDR2: SGHTA, FQGNSA. This CDR3 comprises 14 residues.

V usage is TRBV5-1 and J usage is TRBJ1-5; TRBD1 agrees at 8 bases. Germline assignment: CDR1 SGHRS and CDR2 YFSETQ. This CDR3 has 14 amino acids. Trimming removed 1 base from V and 14 bases from J; junction bases left unmatched: 11. CDR3 coding DNA: TGCGCCAGCAGCTTGTTAGGACAGGGAAGTCCCAAGCATTTT. Amino acid sequence: CASSLLGQGSPKHF. The whole variable domain, remainder taken from reference TRBV5-1 and TRBJ1-5, is KAGVTQTPRYLIKTRGQQVTLSCSPISGHRSVSWYQQTPGQGLQFLFEYFSETQRNKGNFPGRFSGRQFSNSRSEMNVSTLELGDSALYLCASSLLGQGSPKHFGDGTRLSIL.

This sequence joins TRBV28 and TRBJ1-1; D uncertain. Trimming took 4 bases from V and 0 from J, leaving 3 bases between them. This CDR3 is built from 12 residues. Germline CDR1 is MDHEN and CDR2 is SYDVKM. The CDR3 sequence is CASSSVNTEAFF. The CDR3 DNA is TGTGCCAGCAGTTCGGTGAACACTGAAGCTTTCTTT.

The chain links TRBV29-1 to TRBJ1-1; 7 bases map to TRBD1. CDR1 is SQVTM, CDR2 ANQGSEA, per germline. V lost 7 bases, J lost 4 bases, and 6 bases stayed unmatched. The CDR3 loop spans 12 amino acids. The CDR3 protein is CSGGQTVTEAFF. The CDR3 region has the DNA TGCAGCGGGGGACAGACCGTCACTGAAGCTTTCTTT. Full variable domain (remainder filled in from reference TRBV29-1 and TRBJ1-1): SAVISQKPSRDICQRGTSLTIQCQVDSQVTMMFWYRQQPGQSLTLIATANQGSEATYESGFVIDKFPISRPNLTFSTLTVSNMSPEDSSIYLCSGGQTVTEAFFGQGTRLTVV.

The gene calls are TRBV13 and TRBJ2-5; perhaps TRBD1 as D (5 bases). The V gene's germline CDR1 is PRHDT and CDR2 FYEKMQ (reference sequence). V was shortened by 4 bases and J by 5 bases, with 23 bases between the two germline ends. The CDR3 runs 17 residues. The CDR3 here is CASSSRRQLPRRETQYF. The CDR3 bases are TGTGCCAGCAGCTCGAGACGACAGTTACCCCGTAGGGAGACCCAGTACTTC. The full variable domain, with the rest looked up from reference TRBV13 and TRBJ2-5, is AAGVIQSPRHLIKEKRETATLKCYPIPRHDTVYWYQQGPGQDPQFLISFYEKMQSDKGSIPDRFSAQQFSDYHSELNMSSLELGDSALYFCASSSRRQLPRRETQYFGPGTRLLVL.

The rearrangement uses TRBV9 and TRBJ1-5, with 12 bases that match TRBD1. V lost 0 bases to trimming and J lost 4 bases; unmatched junction nucleotides: 2. Germline values: CDR1 SGDLS, CDR2 YYNGEE. This CDR3 has 16 amino acids. The CDR3 nucleotides read TGTGCCAGCAGCGTAGGGGACAGGGGGCCAAATCAGCCCCAGCATTTT. Amino acids: CASSVGDRGPNQPQHF.

V is TRBV5-4 and J is TRBJ2-4; 9 bases line up with TRBD1. The CDR3 runs 15 residues. Per the germline V gene, CDR1 is SGHNT and CDR2 is YYREEE (reference sequence). V lost 0 bases to trimming and J lost 6 bases; unmatched junction nucleotides: 4. CDR3 in amino acids: CASSLANRGRNIQYF. The CDR3 DNA is TGTGCCAGCAGCTTGGCTAACAGGGGGCGAAACATTCAGTACTTC.

This chain joins TRBV2 and TRBJ2-3; D not resolved. This CDR3 is 12 amino acids long. Per germline, CDR1 SNHLY and CDR2 FYNNEI. Trimming took off 3 bases at V and 3 bases at J, with 4 bases between the two ends. CDR3: CASSELTDTQYF. Written as DNA, the CDR3 is TGTGCCAGCAGTGAGCTAACAGATACGCAGTATTTT.